This T cell receptor (beta chain) was identified during a study of beta chain features in type 1 diabetes. About the study: Researchers looked at some 99 million sorted cells across all samples.

This clone came up a few times. Its antigen is unknown. Study observations and caveats: Type 1 diabetes patients showed a moderate but significant shortening of TCRB CDR3s in all four CD4+ subsets.

V was trimmed by 6 bases and J by 0 bases, leaving 14 bases between them. The length of the CDR3 is 15 residues. CDR1 and CDR2 (germline): MNHNY, SVGAGI (reference sequence). Reverse transcription of all isolated RNA meant that expressed TCRB transcripts were sequenced. Clones were sequenced by immunoSEQ multiplex PCR, and TCRdb holds only the in-frame ones, with some missing. Of hundreds of thousands of clones in the sample, about a tenth were seen once. This TCR derives from a man aged 25-40 years with type 1 diabetes. J is TRBJ1-2 and V is TRBV6-6; perhaps TRBD1 as D (6 bases). Sequenced sample: naive CD4+ T cells from blood. CDR3 bases: TGTGCCAGCAGCGGAACCACAGGGTCTAACTATGGCTACACCTTC. It yields the protein CASSGTTGSNYGYTF.